Listed below are T cell receptor beta chains from one sample, sequenced in a study of cytomegalovirus exposure and HLA in healthy donors. Profiling relied on immunoSEQ multiplex PCR, and the TCRdb table lists in-frame clones only, not all of them. This sample yields 150,000 to 200,000 clones, of which 70% to 80% are seen a single time; about 1% belongs to the top ten. Input material: PBMCs. These receptor sequences come from a woman aged 40 to 50 in good health and CMV-seronegative. Each CDR3 is given with its conserved first and last residue. The order of the fields is CDR3 length, J gene, clone size, D gene, V gene, CDR3 DNA, CDR3 protein. The D gene is left open where the match is weak. Only part of the rows carry a size: once, few, many, or a class if the clone is expanded.

>17|TRBJ2-1|NA|TRBD1|TRBV19
TGTGCCAGTAGTATCCCCCCGGGGGGACAGGGGGCCGGTGAGCAGTTCTTC
CASSIPPGGQGAGEQFF
>14|TRBJ2-3|NA|NA|TRBV28
TGTGCCAGCAGTTTGCCAGGGGGCACAGATACGCAGTATTTT
CASSLPGGTDTQYF
>14|TRBJ2-7|NA|TRBD1|TRBV10-3
TGTGCCATCAGTCCGGGACAGGGTATGAACGAGCAGTACTTC
CAISPGQGMNEQYF
>11|TRBJ1-2|NA|NA|TRBV2
TGTGCCAGCAGGGAGGAGTACGGCTACACCTTC
CASREEYGYTF
>17|TRBJ2-3|NA|TRBD2|TRBV5-1
TGCGCCAGCAGCCTCTACTTTGAGACTAGCGGGTCCGGTACGCAGTATTTT
CASSLYFETSGSGTQYF
>13|TRBJ1-1|NA|NA|TRBV9
TGTGCCAGCAGCCCCGGGGGGAACACTGAAGCTTTCTTT
CASSPGGNTEAFF
>13|TRBJ2-5|NA|NA|TRBV29-1
TGCAGCCACCGCAGGGACTTCCAAGAGACCCAGTACTTC
CSHRRDFQETQYF
>11|TRBJ2-7|NA|NA|TRBV28
TGTGCCAGCAATTCCTTCTACGAGCAGTACTTC
CASNSFYEQYF
>13|TRBJ2-7|NA|TRBD1|TRBV28
TGTGCCAGCGGGACAGGCCCGATCTACGAGCAGTACTTC
CASGTGPIYEQYF
>16|TRBJ2-2|NA|TRBD2|TRBV30
TGTGCCTGGACTCGGGGGGGTAGCGCGAGATCCGGGGAGCTGTTTTTT
CAWTRGGSARSGELFF
>15|TRBJ2-1|NA|TRBD1|TRBV30
TGTGCCTGGAGTGTAGCGACAGGGGCACGCAATGAGCAGTTCTTC
CAWSVATGARNEQFF
>14|TRBJ2-7|NA|TRBD1|TRBV2
TGTGCCAGCAGAAGGGACAGGGAGACCTACGAGCAGTACTTC
CASRRDRETYEQYF
>15|TRBJ1-5|NA|TRBD1|TRBV19
TGTGCCAGTAGAAACGGACAGGGAAGTAATCAGCCCCAGCATTTT
CASRNGQGSNQPQHF
>15|TRBJ1-4|NA|TRBD1|TRBV11-3
TGTGCCAGCAGCACGAAGACAGGGCTGCGTGAAAAACTGTTTTTT
CASSTKTGLREKLFF
>15|TRBJ1-5|NA|TRBD1|TRBV28
TGTGCCAGCAGTTCCGGGACAGGGGGCAGGCAGCCCCAGCATTTT
CASSSGTGGRQPQHF
>13|TRBJ1-5|NA|NA|TRBV19
TGTGCCAGTAGTACACTTAGCAATCAGCCCCAGCATTTT
CASSTLSNQPQHF
>14|TRBJ2-7|NA|NA|TRBV5-8
TGTGCCAGCAGCCCCCTAGACGTTTCCTACGAGCAGTACTTC
CASSPLDVSYEQYF
>14|TRBJ2-7|NA|TRBD1|TRBV19
TGTGCCAGTAGTCCACCCGGACAGGTCTACGAGCAGTACTTC
CASSPPGQVYEQYF
>13|TRBJ1-5|NA|TRBD1|TRBV19
TGTGCCAGTAGAGACAGGGTCAATCAGCCCCAGCATTTT
CASRDRVNQPQHF
>13|TRBJ1-2|NA|NA|TRBV27
TGTGCCAGCAGTTTAAAAGTGGGGCATGGCTACACCTTC
CASSLKVGHGYTF
>15|TRBJ1-2|NA|NA|TRBV7-2
TGTGCCAGCAGCTTCAAAGGGGACACTAACTATGGCTACACCTTC
CASSFKGDTNYGYTF
>15|TRBJ2-7|once|TRBD2|TRBV9
TGTGCCAGCAGCGGATCTAGCGGGAACGCCTACGAGCAGTACTTC
CASSGSSGNAYEQYF
>13|TRBJ1-2|NA|TRBD1|TRBV18
TGTGCCAGCTCCCCGGACAGGAACTATGGCTACACCTTC
CASSPDRNYGYTF
>13|TRBJ1-2|NA|NA|TRBV28
TGTGCCAGCAGTGCACCCGGGATCTATGGCTACACCTTC
CASSAPGIYGYTF
>15|TRBJ2-7|NA|TRBD2|TRBV7-6
TGTGCCAGCAGCTTAGAAGCTAGCGGAGCCTACGAGCAGTACTTC
CASSLEASGAYEQYF
>15|TRBJ2-1|NA|TRBD2|TRBV18
TGTGCCAGCTCACCCGGGACTAGCGGCGACAATGAGCAGTTCTTC
CASSPGTSGDNEQFF
>13|TRBJ2-5|few|TRBD2|TRBV2
TGTGCCAGCAGTTGGACTAGCGACAAGACCCAGTACTTC
CASSWTSDKTQYF
>17|TRBJ1-3|once|NA|TRBV5-1
TGCGCCAGCAGCCTGGGGAAAGGCGGAGAAGCTGGAAACACCATATATTTT
CASSLGKGGEAGNTIYF
>14|TRBJ1-5|once|TRBD1|TRBV30
TGTGCCTGGAGTCGCGGGACAGGGAATCAGCCCCAGCATTTT
CAWSRGTGNQPQHF
>11|TRBJ1-1|NA|NA|TRBV30
TGTGCCTGGGAGAAGGGGACTGAAGCTTTCTTT
CAWEKGTEAFF
>16|TRBJ2-5|NA|TRBD2|TRBV9
TGTGCCAGCAGCGGCTTGGGGGGAGGGGCCCAAGAGACCCAGTACTTC
CASSGLGGGAQETQYF
>15|TRBJ2-4|NA|TRBD1|TRBV11-2
TGTGCCAGCAGTTTTCAAAGAGGGGGCGGAAACATTCAGTACTTC
CASSFQRGGGNIQYF
>14|TRBJ1-2|NA|TRBD1|TRBV5-1
TGCGCCAGCAGCTTGGGGGACAGTCTCTATGGCTACACCTTC
CASSLGDSLYGYTF
>14|TRBJ2-5|NA|NA|TRBV6-1
TGTGCCAGCAGTGAGAGCGGAAGCAAAGAGACCCAGTACTTC
CASSESGSKETQYF
>17|TRBJ2-3|NA|NA|TRBV7-8
TGTGCCAGCAGCTTAGCGGGCGCGGGCGACTACATAGATACGCAGTATTTT
CASSLAGAGDYIDTQYF
>17|TRBJ2-6|few|TRBD2|TRBV19
TGTGCCAGTAGTACCTCCGGGGGAGGGTCTGGGGCCAACGTCCTGACTTTC
CASSTSGGGSGANVLTF
>16|TRBJ1-5|NA|NA|TRBV19
TGTGCCAGTAGTAAGGGAAGGGCGGAGGGCAATCAGCCCCAGCATTTT
CASSKGRAEGNQPQHF
>12|TRBJ1-2|NA|NA|TRBV9
TGTGCCAGCAGCGGCAGGGTCTATGGCTACACCTTC
CASSGRVYGYTF
>17|TRBJ2-5|NA|TRBD1|TRBV5-5
TGTGCCAGCAGCTTGACAGGGGGAGAGTTTGCCCAAGAGACCCAGTACTTC
CASSLTGGEFAQETQYF
>13|TRBJ2-3|NA|NA|TRBV6-1
TGTGCCAGCAGTGGGCGGATCACAGATACGCAGTATTTT
CASSGRITDTQYF
>15|TRBJ2-3|NA|NA|TRBV10-2
TGCGCCAGCAGTAGTTGGCGGGTTAGCACAGATACGCAGTATTTT
CASSSWRVSTDTQYF
>14|TRBJ1-1|NA|NA|TRBV5-5
TGTGCCAGCAGCCTGGCCCCAGGGAACACTGAAGCTTTCTTT
CASSLAPGNTEAFF